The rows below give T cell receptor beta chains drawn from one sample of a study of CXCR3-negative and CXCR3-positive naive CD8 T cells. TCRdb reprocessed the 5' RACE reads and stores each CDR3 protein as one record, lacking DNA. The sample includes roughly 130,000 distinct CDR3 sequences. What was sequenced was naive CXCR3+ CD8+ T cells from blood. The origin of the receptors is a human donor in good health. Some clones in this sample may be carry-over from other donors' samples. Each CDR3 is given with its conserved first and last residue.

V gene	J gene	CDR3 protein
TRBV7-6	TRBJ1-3	CASSSGQGGGNTIYF
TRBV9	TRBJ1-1	CASSPGGGNTEAFF
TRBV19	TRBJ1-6	CASAGAIYNSPLHF
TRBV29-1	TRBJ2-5	CSVEQAQETQYF
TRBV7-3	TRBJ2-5	CASRAGGEETQYF
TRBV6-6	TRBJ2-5	CASSYTDRETQYF
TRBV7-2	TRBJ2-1	CASSLPNEQFF
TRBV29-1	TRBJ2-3	CSVGFRESADTQYF
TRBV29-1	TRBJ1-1	CSVSVHTEAFF
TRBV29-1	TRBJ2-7	CSVQGTSGRARYEQYF
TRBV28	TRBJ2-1	CASTHDPGTLEQFF
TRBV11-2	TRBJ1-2	CASSSRQGAGGYTF
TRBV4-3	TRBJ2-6	CASSQDWGTGANVLTF
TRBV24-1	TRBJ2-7	CATSDHGSYEQYF
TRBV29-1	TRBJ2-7	CSVGEAHNYEQYF
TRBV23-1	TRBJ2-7	CASSQSGTGGVEQYF
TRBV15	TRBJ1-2	CATSEMVGGDYGYTF
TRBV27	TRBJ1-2	CASSLFARGMSDGYTF
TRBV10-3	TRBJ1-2	CAISESSDSNRGYGYTF
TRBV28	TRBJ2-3	CASSQSLSSTDTQYF
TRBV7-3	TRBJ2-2	CASTVDTGELFF
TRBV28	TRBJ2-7	CASSLELGTIDYEQYF
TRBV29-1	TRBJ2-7	CSVEGTLAGDAAVQYF
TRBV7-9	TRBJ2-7	CASSLGSGTADNEQYF
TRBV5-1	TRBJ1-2	CASTPGTVNSYGYTF
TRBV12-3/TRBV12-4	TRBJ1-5	CASSLGGAGNQPQHF
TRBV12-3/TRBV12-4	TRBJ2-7	CASSATGVLGNYEQYF
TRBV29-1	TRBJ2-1	CSVGGGWEQFF
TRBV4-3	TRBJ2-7	CASSQDLRGVEQYF
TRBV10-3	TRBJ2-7	CAIMPETGSYEQYF
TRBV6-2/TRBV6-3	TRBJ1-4	CASSSLDTHATNEKLFF
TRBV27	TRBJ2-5	CASSLGTPGTGLETQYF
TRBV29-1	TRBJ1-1	CSVEVKLGEAFF
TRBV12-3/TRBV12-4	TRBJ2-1	CASTLFREPGNNEQFF
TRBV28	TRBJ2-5	CASSLYGGNQETQYF
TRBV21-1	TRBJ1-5	CASSKVSRAGGSKTIYSNQPQHF
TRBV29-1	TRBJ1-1	CSVEGGHGNTEAFF
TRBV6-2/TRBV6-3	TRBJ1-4	CASSYRDGEKLFF
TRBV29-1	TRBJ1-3	CSVVPSGNTIYF
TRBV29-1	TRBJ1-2	CSVDGWEGLPNYGYTF
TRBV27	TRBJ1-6	CASSASEGSPLHF
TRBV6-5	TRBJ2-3	CASSPTGTSGTDTQYF
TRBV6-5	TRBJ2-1	CASSYFLGGGSYNEQFF
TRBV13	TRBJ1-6	CASSSATNSPLHF
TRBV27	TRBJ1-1	CASSLQKNTEAFF
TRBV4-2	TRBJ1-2	CASSQESELTNYGYTF
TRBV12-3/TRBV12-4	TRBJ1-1	CASSPYSGNTEAFF
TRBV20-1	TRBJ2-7	CSAPPREAPYEQYF
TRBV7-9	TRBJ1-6	CASSGQGWRASPLHF
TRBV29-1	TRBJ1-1	CSVKRTENTEAFF
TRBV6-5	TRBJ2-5	CASSWDGYQETQYF
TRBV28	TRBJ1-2	CASSFQGTNYGYTF
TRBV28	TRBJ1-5	CASSLVRGNQPQHF
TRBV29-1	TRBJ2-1	CSVERLGEQFF
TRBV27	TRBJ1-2	CASGIGWGAGYGYTF
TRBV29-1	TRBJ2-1	CSVTGQGMNEQFF